The 12 T cell receptor beta chains in this list originate from one sample, sequenced in a study of T cell responses to AZD1222 COVID-19 vaccine. TCRdb's copy holds only in-frame clones and misses some; the assay was immunoSEQ multiplex PCR. The table lists around 120,000 clones, around 92% of them singletons. This specimen consisted of peripheral blood, obtained on day 0 of AZD1222 vaccination. The receptors stem from an adult in good health.

The J gene is TRBJ1-2, the V gene TRBV3-1 (or the pseudogene TRBV3-2); 9 nucleotides line up with TRBD1. The junction had 8 bases not matched to a gene; V was cut back by 1 base and J by 2 bases. The CDR3 has 17 residues. Per germline, CDR1 LGHDT and CDR2 YNNKEL (reference sequence). CDR3 amino acids: CASSQGSDRGTNYGYTF. DNA of the CDR3: TGTGCCAGCAGCCAAGGGTCGGACAGGGGAACCAACTATGGCTACACCTTC.

The V gene is TRBV9, the J gene TRBJ2-1; D is perhaps TRBD2 (6 bases). Germline CDR1 is SGDLS and CDR2 is YYNGEE. The CDR3 is made up of 17 amino acids. V shed 4 bases and J shed 1 base, with 18 bases lying between them. CDR3 sequence reads: CASSSRTDYPSYNEQFF. CDR3 nucleotide sequence: TGTGCCAGCAGCTCCAGAACGGACTATCCATCCTACAATGAGCAGTTCTTC.

The chain couples TRBV29-1 to TRBJ1-3, with D hard to call. Germline CDR1 reads SQVTM; CDR2 reads ANQGSEA. CDR3 length: 15 residues. Trimming pared 4 bases from V and 0 bases from J, leaving 13 bases between. The DNA for the CDR3 is TGCAGCGTTGTGTCAGATTTAAGCTCTGGAAACACCATATATTTT. Translation gives CSVVSDLSSGNTIYF.

This clone was seen a single time. CDR3 in amino acids: CASSPPRRGGTEAFF. The DNA for the CDR3 is TGTGCCAGCTCACCACCGAGGAGAGGTGGCACTGAAGCTTTCTTT. J is TRBJ1-1 and V is TRBV18; no definite D call. This CDR3 comprises 15 residues. The V gene lost 0 bases and the J gene lost 4 bases, with 12 bases spanning the gap. Per the germline V gene, CDR1 is KGHSH and CDR2 is LQKENI.

The CDR3 region is CASSLRGTSLAKNIQYF. In DNA form, the CDR3 reads TGTGCCAGCAGTTTAAGGGGGACATCTCTAGCCAAAAACATTCAGTACTTC. This chain joins TRBV27 and TRBJ2-4; a weak D match, TRBD1 (6 bases). CDR1 and CDR2 from the germline V gene are MNHEY and SMNVEV (reference sequence). There are 17 residues in the CDR3. The germline V and J ends were trimmed by 2 bases and 0 bases, with 14 bases remaining between them.

V and J are TRBV29-1 and TRBJ2-7; TRBD2 might be the D (6 bases). CDR3 length: 14 residues. Germline V CDR1 and CDR2: SQVTM, ANQGSEA. The germline V and J ends were trimmed by 0 bases and 1 base, with 10 bases remaining between them. This CDR3 is CSVEDDGGSYEQYF. The CDR3 region has the DNA TGCAGCGTTGAAGATGACGGGGGATCCTACGAGCAGTACTTC.

This chain uses TRBV21-1 with TRBJ1-5; the table's D call, TRBD1, has no DNA check behind it. TRBV21-1 is classified as a pseudogene. CDR3 length: 14 residues. In DNA, the CDR3 is TGTGCCAGCAGCAAACCAGGGAGCAATCAGCCCCAGCATTTT. This encodes CASSKPGSNQPQHF.

The J gene is TRBJ2-1, the V gene TRBV5-1; TRBD2 matches 14 bases. The trim removed 4 bases at V and 14 bases at J, leaving 8 bases unmatched. CDR1 and CDR2 from the germline V gene are SGHRS and YFSETQ. The CDR3 runs 14 residues. CDR3 in DNA: TGCGCCAGCAGCCCCAGACTAGCGGGGGGGCGGGAGTTCTTC. This translates into CASSPRLAGGREFF.

The V gene is TRBV18, the J gene TRBJ1-3; TRBD1 agrees at 7 bases. Germline V gene data show CDR1 as KGHSH and CDR2 as LQKENI. V lost 5 bases, J lost 0 bases, and 7 bases stayed unmatched. The length of the CDR3 is 16 residues. Here the CDR3 DNA reads TGTGCCAGCTCAACCCCGGGACAGCCCTCTGGAAACACCATATATTTT. Translated, it gives CASSTPGQPSGNTIYF.

The chain is built from TRBV6-5 and TRBJ1-2; D unclear. The CDR3 consists of 14 residues. The germline V gene has CDR1 MNHEY and CDR2 SVGAGI. V gave up 0 bases and J gave up 4 bases, with 9 bases separating them. For the CDR3, the DNA is TGTGCCAGCAGTTACTCGGCCAGTCTCTATGGCTACACCTTC. It translates to CASSYSASLYGYTF.

The chain is built from TRBV29-1 and TRBJ1-2; no clear D gene. The V gene's germline CDR1 is SQVTM and CDR2 ANQGSEA. This CDR3 is 11 amino acids long. V shed 1 base and J shed 8 bases, with 8 bases lying between them. CDR3 in amino acids: CSVEGGIGYTF. CDR3 nucleotide sequence: TGCAGCGTTGAAGGCGGGATCGGCTACACCTTC.

The chain is built from TRBV2 and TRBJ1-1; D call uncertain. The germline CDR1 and CDR2 sequences are SNHLY and FYNNEI. This CDR3 is built from 13 residues. The CDR3 region is CAEAAGLNTEAFF. DNA for the CDR3: TGTGCGGAGGCTGCTGGCCTGAACACTGAAGCTTTCTTT.